The 13 T cell receptor beta chains reported below all come from one sample, sequenced in a study of cytomegalovirus exposure and HLA in healthy donors. The assay was immunoSEQ multiplex PCR, and TCRdb's table has in-frame clones only and misses some. The sample records 150,000 to 180,000 clones, about 86% being singletons. Sequencing used PBMCs. The receptors derive from a man aged 18 to 30 in good health and CMV-seropositive.

The chain uses TRBV7-7 and TRBJ1-4; D might be TRBD1 (5 bases). CDR1 and CDR2 from the germline V gene are SSHAT and FNYEAQ (reference sequence). CDR3 length: 14 amino acids. V lost 5 bases, J lost 5 bases, and 12 bases lay in between. This chain's CDR3 is CASSRWGENEKLFF. In nucleotides, the CDR3 is TGTGCCAGCAGCCGTTGGGGGGAGAATGAAAAACTGTTTTTT.

Regarding this clone: The sample has other DNA sequences that encode this CDR3 too. The chain joins TRBV6-5 to TRBJ2-7; 12 nucleotides match TRBD1. V gave up 6 bases and J gave up 2 bases; unmatched junction bases: 5. Germline-derived CDR1 and CDR2 are MNHEY and SVGAGI. The CDR3 consists of 15 residues. Here the CDR3 DNA reads TGTGCCAGCAGCTCCGGGACAGGGGGCCCCTACGAGCAGTACTTC. It specifies CASSSGTGGPYEQYF.

The CDR3 coding sequence is TGCGCCAGCAGCCCACAGGGGGCCTACAATGAGCAGTTCTTC. Amino acid sequence: CASSPQGAYNEQFF. V is TRBV4-3 and J is TRBJ2-1; 8 bases map to TRBD1. This CDR3 contains 14 residues. V was pared by 4 bases and J by 2 bases, with 1 base of the junction left unmatched. The V gene's germline CDR1 is LGHNA and CDR2 YSLEER.

V is TRBV18 and J is TRBJ2-4; 8 bases are a match to TRBD2. In germline, CDR1 is KGHSH, CDR2 LQKENI. This CDR3 contains 15 residues. V gave up 0 bases and J gave up 8 bases; unmatched junction bases: 6. CDR3 nucleotide sequence: TGTGCCAGCTCACCACCTTCGGGGGGGCGAGACATTCAGTACTTC. It translates to CASSPPSGGRDIQYF.

Only one count was recorded for this clone. The V call is TRBV11-2, the J call TRBJ2-7; 10 nucleotides agree with TRBD2. V was clipped by 4 bases and J by 4 bases; unmatched bases: 7. Per the germline V gene, CDR1 is SGHAT and CDR2 is FQNNGV. The CDR3 spans 15 residues. CDR3 bases: TGTGCCAGCAGCTCCATAGCGGGGGGTTTGTACGAGCAGTACTTC. Its protein product is CASSSIAGGLYEQYF. Full variable domain (missing parts from reference TRBV11-2 and TRBJ2-7): EAGVAQSPRYKIIEKRQSVAFWCNPISGHATLYWYQQILGQGPKLLIQFQNNGVVDDSQLPKDRFSAERLKGVDSTLKIQPAKLEDSAVYLCASSSIAGGLYEQYFGPGTRLTVT.

V is TRBV9 and J is TRBJ1-2; D is unresolved. The V gene lost 3 bases and the J gene lost 5 bases, with 14 bases spanning the gap. The germline gives CDR1 SGDLS, CDR2 YYNGEE. The length of the CDR3 is 14 residues. The CDR3 region has the DNA TGTGCCAGCAGCGCGCAATCGGGGTTTTATGGCTACACCTTC. Its protein product is CASSAQSGFYGYTF.

This chain links TRBV7-8 with TRBJ1-6; D call uncertain. V was shortened by 5 bases and J by 7 bases, with 9 bases between the two germline ends. CDR3 size: 13 residues. The V gene's germline CDR1 is SGHVS and CDR2 FQNEAQ. CDR3 bases: TGTGCCAGCAGCCCCAGCGCGAATTCACCCCTCCACTTT. It encodes CASSPSANSPLHF. Variable domain in full (rest from reference TRBV7-8 and TRBJ1-6): GAGVSQSPRYKVAKRGQDVALRCDPISGHVSLFWYQQALGQGPEFLTYFQNEAQLDKSGLPSDRFFAERPEGSVSTLKIQRTQQEDSAVYLCASSPSANSPLHFGNGTRLTVT.

Turning to this clone: The same CDR3 arises from other DNA sequences in this sample as well. The rearrangement links TRBV6-6 to TRBJ2-7; 11 bases are a match to TRBD1. The CDR3 length is 16 residues. V gave up 5 bases and J gave up 4 bases; unmatched junction bases: 10. Germline V CDR1 and CDR2: MNHNY, SVGAGI (reference sequence). CDR3 bases: TGTGCCAGCAGTCCTTTGGGGACAGGGGGTTCTTACGAGCAGTACTTC. Translating it yields CASSPLGTGGSYEQYF.

The chain joins TRBV5-1 to TRBJ2-7; maybe TRBD2 (7 bases). Germline V gene sequence: CDR1 SGHRS, CDR2 YFSETQ. The CDR3 runs 15 residues. Trimming removed 3 bases from V and 6 bases from J, with 19 bases in between. CDR3 loop: CASSSEGGKAAEQYF. The CDR3 bases are TGCGCCAGCAGCTCGGAGGGGGGGAAGGCGGCCGAGCAGTACTTC.

The rearrangement links TRBV5-1 to TRBJ2-5, with 14 positions matching TRBD2. J lost 5 bases, V lost 3 bases, and 6 bases had no gene match. This CDR3 has 16 residues. Germline CDR1 reads SGHRS; CDR2 reads YFSETQ. Here the CDR3 reads CASSWGTSGGGETQYF. The CDR3 region has the DNA TGCGCCAGCAGCTGGGGGACTAGCGGGGGTGGGGAGACCCAGTACTTC.

The chain has TRBV7-2 and TRBJ2-2; TRBD1 agrees at 10 bases. The CDR3 totals 15 residues. The germline V gene encodes CDR1 SGHTA and CDR2 FQGNSA. With 3 bases clipped from V and 4 bases from J, the junction kept 2 bases outside the gene matches. The CDR3 coding sequence is TGTGCCAGCAGCTTGGGACAGGGGAGCACCGGGGAGCTGTTTTTT. Translated: CASSLGQGSTGELFF.

This chain joins TRBV5-1 and TRBJ2-1; 9 bases agree with TRBD2. V was clipped by 4 bases and J by 0 bases; unmatched bases: 5. CDR1 and CDR2 (germline): SGHRS, YFSETQ. The CDR3 has 16 residues. The CDR3 DNA follows: TGCGCCAGCAGCCACCAAGCGGGGGGCTCCTACAATGAGCAGTTCTTC. Its protein product is CASSHQAGGSYNEQFF.

The chain couples TRBV27 to TRBJ2-7, with 7 nucleotides matching TRBD1. This CDR3 has 15 amino acids. J gave up 0 bases and V 6 bases, and 8 bases lay outside the gene matches. Germline-derived CDR1 and CDR2 are MNHEY and SMNVEV (reference sequence). CDR3 in DNA: TGTGCCAGCAGGAGGGACAGTTATAGCTCCTACGAGCAGTACTTC. Protein: CASRRDSYSSYEQYF.